This TCR beta chain stems from a study of T cells in localized non-small cell lung cancer. This CDR3 is built from 14 residues. V lost 4 bases and J 5 bases, leaving 12 bases between the germline ends. Germline values: CDR1 GTSNPN, CDR2 SVGIG (reference sequence). The table came from immunoSEQ multiplex PCR; TCRdb's copy has only in-frame clones and leaves some out. This repertoire shows about 18,000 clones, about four fifths found once; its top ten account for over 25%. As for this clone: Its matching antigen is unknown.

Regarding the study as a whole: Uninvolved adjacent lung showed peak T cell clonality, exceeding tumor. Researchers found a median around 50 of the top 100 tumor clones in adjacent lung. A raised T cell density in blood coincided with lengthier overall survival. Heterogeneity cannot be ruled out, as sequencing used one tumor region only.

This chain links TRBV30 with TRBJ2-6, with D hard to call. The clonotype comes from a female donor of 60 years or more with stage I lung adenocarcinoma. The sample was peripheral blood, taken before any cancer treatment. The CDR3 is CAWTHPDRANVLTF. CDR3 in DNA: TGTGCCTGGACCCACCCCGATAGGGCCAACGTCCTGACTTTC. Complete variable domain (other parts from reference TRBV30 and TRBJ2-6): SQTIHQWPATLVQPVGSPLSLECTVEGTSNPNLYWYRQAAGRGLQLLFYSVGIGQISSEVPQNLSASRPQDRQFILSSKKLLLSDSGFYLCAWTHPDRANVLTFGAGSRLTVL.